This entry features one TCR beta chain sequence. What it binds is not known. The data belong to a study of T cell responses to AZD1222 COVID-19 vaccine. On the study more broadly: Pooling of second doses given at about 4 or about 12 weeks was done. Overall study results and limits: Samples come after the peak T cell response, not at day 14. The reported proportion of spike-specific TCRs targeting unmutated variant regions was nearly half. Regions 160-218 and 743-854 held dominance among vaccine-associated CD4 TCRs, which spanned spike.

Trimming shortened V by 0 bases and J by 4 bases, and 12 bases separated the two germline ends. This CDR3 is 16 amino acids long. From germline, CDR1 is LGHNA and CDR2 YNFKEQ. Profiling relied on immunoSEQ multiplex PCR, and the TCRdb table lists in-frame clones only, not all of them. The table includes more than 100,000 clones, 90% detected once. This specimen was peripheral blood, taken on day 0 of AZD1222 vaccination. The V and J genes are TRBV4-2 and TRBJ1-4; D uncertain. The TCR originated in an adult in good health. The CDR3 spells CASSQDKRTVNEKLFF. CDR3 nucleotide sequence: TGTGCCAGCAGCCAAGATAAAAGGACGGTTAATGAAAAACTGTTTTTT.